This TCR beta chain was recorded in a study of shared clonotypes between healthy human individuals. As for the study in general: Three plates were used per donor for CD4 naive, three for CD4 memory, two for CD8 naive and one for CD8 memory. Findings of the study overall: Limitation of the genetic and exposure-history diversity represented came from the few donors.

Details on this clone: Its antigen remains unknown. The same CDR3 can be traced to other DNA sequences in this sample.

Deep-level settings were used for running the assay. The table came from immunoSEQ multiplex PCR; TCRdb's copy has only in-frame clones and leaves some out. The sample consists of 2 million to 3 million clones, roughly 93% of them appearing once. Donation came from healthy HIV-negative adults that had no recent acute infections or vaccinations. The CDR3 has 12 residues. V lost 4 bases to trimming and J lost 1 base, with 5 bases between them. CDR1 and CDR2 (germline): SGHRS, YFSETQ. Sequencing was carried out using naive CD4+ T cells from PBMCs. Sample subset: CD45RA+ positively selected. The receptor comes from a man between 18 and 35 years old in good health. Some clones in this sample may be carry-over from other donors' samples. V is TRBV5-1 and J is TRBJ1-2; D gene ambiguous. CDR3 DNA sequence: TGCGCCAGCAGCCCGGGTAACTATGGCTACACCTTC. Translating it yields CASSPGNYGYTF.